The T cell receptor beta chain under discussion was sequenced for a study of shared clonotypes between healthy human individuals. Findings of the study overall: Clonotype sharing among donors, it was expected, would be affected by sequencing depth.

V was trimmed by 4 bases and J by 7 bases, leaving 16 bases between them. Germline V lookup: CDR1 MGHRA, CDR2 YSYEKL. The CDR3 runs to 15 residues. Execution of the assay was at deep level. Measured with immunoSEQ multiplex PCR; TCRdb has only the in-frame clones, and not every one. The table has about 2.3 million clones, 85% to 95% seen once. Division of CD4+ cells produced a CD45RA+ naive subset and a CD45RA-negative memory subset. Concerning this clone itself: The antigen is undetermined.

This sequence originates from a man aged 18 to 30 in good health. Some clones in this sample may be carry-over from other donors' samples. The source material was naive CD4+ T cells from PBMCs. Sample subset: CD45RA+ positively selected. This chain joins TRBV4-1 and TRBJ1-4; D is undetermined. CDR3 in DNA: TGCGCCAGCAGCCTAGGACTTCTTGGGATTGAAAAACTGTTTTTT. This encodes CASSLGLLGIEKLFF.